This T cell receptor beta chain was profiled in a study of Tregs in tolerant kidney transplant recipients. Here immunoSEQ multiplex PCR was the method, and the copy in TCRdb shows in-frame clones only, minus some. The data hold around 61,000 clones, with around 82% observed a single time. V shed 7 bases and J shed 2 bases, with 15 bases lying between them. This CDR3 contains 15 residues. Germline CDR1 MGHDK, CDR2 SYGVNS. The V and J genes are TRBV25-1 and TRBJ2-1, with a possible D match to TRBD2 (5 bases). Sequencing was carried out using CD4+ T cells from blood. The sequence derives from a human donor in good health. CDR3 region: CASIPSGRPYNEQFF. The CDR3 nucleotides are TGTGCCAGCATACCATCGGGGAGACCCTACAATGAGCAGTTCTTC.